The clone carrying this T cell receptor (beta chain) has only a few counts. Antigen unknown. The data stem from a study of post-analysis software for immune sequencing data. Broader study findings: Strong co-clustering by F measure linked samples that shared a preparation batch.

Unique molecular identifiers tagged the TCR beta cDNA libraries. Each batch of roughly 0.9 to 10 million T cells produced 490,000 or so cDNA molecules. In TCRdb, the PCR reads were re-called with MiXCR into one record per CDR3 protein. Of 380,000 or so distinct CDR3 sequences listed, roughly 30% were seen once; the top ten hold over 10%. Sequenced sample: blood. The source is a girl aged 10 to 17 with multiple sclerosis.

The DNA for the CDR3 is TGTGCCACCAGTGATGCCAGTGGCCCCTACAATGAGCAGTTCTTC. Residues: CATSDASGPYNEQFF. J is TRBJ2-1 and V is TRBV24-1; D is uncertain. The CDR3 contains 15 residues. Trimming removed 3 bases at V and 2 bases at J, with 10 bases between. Germline-derived CDR1 and CDR2 are KGHDR and SFDVKD.